Listed here are 28 T cell receptor beta chains from one sample, sequenced in a study of response to subunit inactivated influenza vaccine. One entry per CDR3 protein, called by TCRdb with MiXCR from the RT-PCR reads. The data show under 200,000 distinct CDR3 sequences, 11% seen once. Sequenced material: non-naive T cells sorted from PBMCs, taken roughly 48 days after vaccination. The receptors were sampled from a man aged 45-60 years who received an inactivated influenza vaccine.

CDR3 region: CASKLAGVGYNEQFF. In nucleotides, the CDR3 is TGTGCCAGCAAGCTAGCGGGAGTAGGCTACAATGAGCAGTTCTTC. This chain connects TRBV6-2 or TRBV6-3 to TRBJ2-1; 10 nucleotides match TRBD2. The V gene end was trimmed by 7 bases and the J gene end by 3 bases; junction bases not matched to a gene: 6. CDR1 and CDR2 from the germline V gene are MNHEY and SVGEGT. The CDR3 is 15 residues long.

There are a few counts of this clonotype. V is TRBV5-1 and J is TRBJ2-6; D may be TRBD1 (6 bases). From germline, CDR1 is SGHRS and CDR2 YFSETQ. Between the trimmed V and J ends, which lost 4 bases and 4 bases, there was a span of 15 bases. This CDR3 has 16 amino acids. The CDR3 sequence is CASSPGDRTGANVLTF. DNA for the CDR3: TGCGCCAGCAGCCCCGGTGACAGGACGGGGGCCAACGTCCTGACTTTC.

The chain is built from TRBV10-3 and TRBJ1-2; 9 bases align to TRBD1. This CDR3 comprises 14 residues. V was pared by 6 bases and J by 5 bases, with 7 bases of the junction left unmatched. Germline V CDR1 and CDR2: ENHRY, SYGVKD. The CDR3 is CAISGTGLGYGYTF. The DNA of the CDR3 is TGTGCCATCAGCGGGACAGGGCTTGGGTATGGCTACACCTTC.

The rearrangement links TRBV4-3 to TRBJ1-1; weak D call: TRBD1 (5 bases). The V gene lost 0 bases and the J gene lost 4 bases, with 9 bases spanning the gap. The CDR3 covers 14 residues. CDR1 and CDR2 from the germline V gene are LGHNA and YSLEER. The CDR3 sequence: CASSQEGRATEAFF. Here the CDR3 DNA reads TGCGCCAGCAGCCAAGAAGGCAGGGCCACTGAAGCTTTCTTT.

The V gene is TRBV6-2 or TRBV6-3, the J gene TRBJ2-7, with 10 bases identical to TRBD2. The germline gives CDR1 MNHEY, CDR2 SVGEGT. J gave up 0 bases and V 2 bases, and 7 bases lay outside the gene matches. The CDR3 totals 17 residues. CDR3 in DNA: TGTGCCAGCAGTTACGGGACTAGCGCCCCGTTCTCCTACGAGCAGTACTTC. It translates to CASSYGTSAPFSYEQYF.

This clonotype was observed a handful of times. This chain uses TRBV4-3 with TRBJ2-4; tentatively, D is TRBD2 (6 bases). V was pared by 4 bases and J by 7 bases, with 20 bases between. The CDR3 is 16 residues long. CDR1 is LGHNA and CDR2 is YSLEER in the germline V gene. CDR3 bases: TGCGCCAGCAGCCCACTTAGAGGAGGGTGGGGGAACATTCAGTACTTC. Its translation: CASSPLRGGWGNIQYF.

This rearrangement joins TRBV5-1 to TRBJ2-5; D unclear. This CDR3 has 14 amino acids. Germline-derived CDR1 and CDR2 are SGHRS and YFSETQ. Trimming removed 0 bases from V and 7 bases from J, with 13 bases in between. The CDR3 bases are TGCGCCAGCAGCTTGGTTTCCGATTCGGCGACCCAGTACTTC. Its protein product is CASSLVSDSATQYF.

The rearrangement joins TRBV20-1 to TRBJ2-1; 11 bases fit TRBD2. The CDR3 runs 15 residues. Germline V gene data show CDR1 as DFQATT and CDR2 as SNEGSKA (reference sequence). The V segment lost 3 bases and the J segment 1 base; nucleotides outside the gene matches: 2. The CDR3 DNA reads as TGCAGTGCTAGGGGACTAGCGGAATCCTACAATGAGCAGTTCTTC. This encodes CSARGLAESYNEQFF.

This clonotype has ten or more counts. V is TRBV4-1 and J is TRBJ1-2; 8 bases are a match to TRBD1. Per the germline V gene, CDR1 is MGHRA and CDR2 is YSYEKL. Germline trimming cut 3 bases from V and 4 bases from J; bases unmatched to any gene: 4. CDR3 size: 14 residues. The CDR3 sequence is CASSHHDRGYGYTF. Here the CDR3 DNA reads TGCGCCAGCAGCCACCACGACAGGGGCTATGGCTACACCTTC.

Comments on this clonotype: Possible read error: a much larger clone is one base away. The chain has TRBV4-1 and TRBJ1-1, with a possible D match to TRBD1 (6 bases). Germline V gene lookup returns CDR1 MGHRA and CDR2 YSYEKL. CDR3 length: 14 amino acids. The CDR3 DNA follows: TGCGCCAGCAGCGAAGATAGGGCAGGGGTTCGCGCTTTCTTT. Protein product: CASSEDRAGVRAFF.

This clonotype was seen at least ten times. The chain links TRBV12-3 or TRBV12-4 to TRBJ2-2; D may be TRBD1 (5 bases). This CDR3 region has 15 residues. Trimming took off 0 bases at V and 1 base at J, with 6 bases between the two ends. The CDR3 DNA sequence: TGTGCCAGCAGTTTAGCCAGGGTGAACACCGGGGAGCTGTTTTTT. Translation gives CASSLARVNTGELFF.

This clonotype has at least ten counts. The rearrangement uses TRBV12-3 or TRBV12-4 and TRBJ2-1, with D perhaps matching TRBD1 (6 bases). This CDR3 has 13 amino acids. V shed 6 bases and J shed 12 bases, with 18 bases lying between them. This CDR3 reads CASRSQNRVGQFF. The CDR3 nucleotides are TGTGCCAGCAGATCCCAAAACAGGGTCGGGCAGTTCTTC.

This clonotype was seen many times. In DNA form, the CDR3 reads TGTGCCAGCAGCTTGGCAGGGCTAAACTCTGGAAACACCATATATTTT. The encoded protein is CASSLAGLNSGNTIYF. The V gene is TRBV5-6, the J gene TRBJ1-3, with D possibly matching TRBD1 (5 bases). In germline, CDR1 is SGHDT, CDR2 YYEEEE. CDR3 length: 16 residues. The ends were cut back, 0 bases at V and 0 bases at J, with 10 bases in the middle.

The genes are TRBV5-1 and TRBJ1-3; 8 nucleotides agree with TRBD1. V trimming: 4 bases; J trimming: 3 bases; junction bases outside the gene matches: 9. From germline, CDR1 is SGHRS and CDR2 YFSETQ. The CDR3 is made up of 16 amino acids. CDR3 bases: TGCGCCAGCAGCCTCGCGACAGGGGTTCGTGGAAACACCATATATTTT. This gives the protein CASSLATGVRGNTIYF.

This clonotype was recorded at least ten times. The gene calls are TRBV20-1 and TRBJ2-7; TRBD1 might be the D (6 bases). The germline V and J ends were trimmed by 5 bases and 3 bases, with 14 bases remaining between them. Germline values: CDR1 DFQATT, CDR2 SNEGSKA (reference sequence). The CDR3 loop spans 13 amino acids. The CDR3 DNA reads TGCAGTGCTGAAGCCGGGACAAACTACGAGCAGTACTTC. Translation: CSAEAGTNYEQYF.

In this sample, this clonotype turned up a few times. The CDR3 sequence is CASSFKEPGTEAFF. The CDR3 DNA follows: TGTGCCAGCAGTTTTAAGGAACCTGGCACTGAAGCTTTCTTT. This rearrangement joins TRBV12-3 or TRBV12-4 to TRBJ1-1; D is unclear. Trimming took 3 bases from V and 4 from J, leaving 12 bases between them. The CDR3 has 14 residues.

V is TRBV18 and J is TRBJ2-5, with D uncertain. CDR3 size: 15 residues. V dropped 2 bases and J dropped 5 bases, with 15 bases sitting between them. Germline CDR1 is KGHSH and CDR2 is LQKENI. The CDR3 loop reads CASSPGAGVGETQYF. CDR3 nucleotides: TGTGCCAGCTCACCAGGTGCAGGAGTTGGTGAGACCCAGTACTTC.

The sample holds many counts of this clonotype. The rearrangement uses TRBV10-2 and TRBJ2-3; 7 bases agree with TRBD1. The CDR3 spans 15 residues. Losses at the gene ends were 6 bases for V and 3 bases for J; bases not matched to a gene: 9. Germline V gene lookup returns CDR1 WSHSY and CDR2 SAAADI. This CDR3 is CASRVDRTRTDTQYF. DNA for the CDR3: TGCGCCAGCAGGGTGGACAGGACCCGAACAGATACGCAGTATTTT.

This clonotype was recorded many times. The chain recombines TRBV7-9 with TRBJ2-1, with TRBD2 identical over 10 bases. The V and J ends lost 5 bases and 10 bases, in that order; junction bases with no gene match: 11. CDR3 size: 15 residues. In germline, CDR1 is SEHNR, CDR2 FQNEAQ (reference sequence). The DNA for the CDR3 is TGTGCCAGCAGCGTCGCTAGCGGGAGACGAGGAGAGCAGTTCTTC. Amino acid sequence: CASSVASGRRGEQFF.

The chain couples TRBV6-2 or TRBV6-3 to TRBJ2-6; the D gene is possibly TRBD2 (6 bases). The CDR3 is made up of 16 amino acids. The germline gives CDR1 MNHEY, CDR2 SVGEGT. V lost 4 bases to trimming and J lost 0 bases, with 10 bases between them. The CDR3 nucleotides are TGTGCCAGCAGTTGGGGACTCCACTCTGGGGCCAACGTCCTGACTTTC. Translated: CASSWGLHSGANVLTF.

The chain is built from TRBV5-8 and TRBJ2-5; 12 bases align to TRBD2. The CDR3 spans 15 residues. Germline V gene sequence: CDR1 SGHTS, CDR2 YDEGEE. Trimming at V came to 4 bases and at J to 2 bases, leaving 3 bases not matched to a gene. DNA of the CDR3: TGTGCCAGCAGCCGTGGACTAGCGGGGCAAGAGACCCAGTACTTC. Amino acids: CASSRGLAGQETQYF.

Remarks on this clonotype: Being one base from a much bigger clone, this may be a read error. CDR3 DNA: TGTGCCATCAGCCCAGGGACAGGGCGGTATGGCTACACCTTC. Translation gives CAISPGTGRYGYTF. The V and J genes are TRBV10-3 and TRBJ1-2, with 9 bases lining up with TRBD1. From germline, CDR1 is ENHRY and CDR2 SYGVKD. This CDR3 comprises 14 residues. The V and J ends lost 6 bases and 5 bases, in that order; junction bases with no gene match: 7.

This clonotype was picked up many times. This chain uses TRBV24-1 with TRBJ2-7; tentative D call: TRBD1 (6 bases). The CDR3 has 14 residues. Germline CDR1 reads KGHDR; CDR2 reads SFDVKD. With 3 bases removed from V and 2 bases from J, the gap between germline ends came to 10 bases. In DNA, the CDR3 is TGTGCCACCAGTGATGGGACACCACCCTACGAGCAGTACTTC. Translation: CATSDGTPPYEQYF.

This clonotype was observed at least ten times. The J gene is TRBJ2-2, the V gene TRBV5-1, with D possibly being TRBD1 or TRBD2 (5 bases each). The CDR3 loop spans 16 amino acids. Germline values: CDR1 SGHRS, CDR2 YFSETQ. Trimming cost V 1 base and J 3 bases, with 13 bases left between them. The CDR3 region is CASSLSGRPDTGELFF. As DNA, the CDR3 is TGCGCCAGCAGCTTGTCGGGGCGGCCCGACACCGGGGAGCTGTTTTTT. Together with reference TRBV5-1 and TRBJ2-2, the CDR3 gives the full variable domain: KAGVTQTPRYLIKTRGQQVTLSCSPISGHRSVSWYQQTPGQGLQFLFEYFSETQRNKGNFPGRFSGRQFSNSRSEMNVSTLELGDSALYLCASSLSGRPDTGELFFGEGSRLTVL.

This clonotype occurred a few times. The rearrangement joins TRBV3-1 to TRBJ2-5, with D perhaps given as TRBD1 or TRBD2 (6 bases each). The germline CDR1 and CDR2 sequences are LGHDT and YNNKEL (reference sequence). The CDR3 is 17 residues long. V was shortened by 0 bases and J by 1 base, with 15 bases between the two germline ends. The CDR3 nucleotides are TGTGCCAGCAGCCAAGATTTAGGGGGAGGAACCCAAGAGACCCAGTACTTC. Translation gives CASSQDLGGGTQETQYF.

The chain links TRBV27 to TRBJ2-2; D is ambiguous. The CDR3 sequence is 18 residues long. Trimming pared 4 bases from V and 6 bases from J, leaving 24 bases between. Per the germline V gene, CDR1 is MNHEY and CDR2 is SMNVEV (reference sequence). CDR3 nucleotides: TGTGCCAGCAGTTCACTCCTCGGCAGAATTCGGGCGGCCGGGGAGCTGTTTTTT. Translated: CASSSLLGRIRAAGELFF.

The chain couples TRBV20-1 to TRBJ2-3, with D maybe TRBD2 (6 bases). The CDR3 has 16 residues. With 5 bases removed from V and 0 bases from J, the gap between germline ends came to 18 bases. Per the germline V gene, CDR1 is DFQATT and CDR2 is SNEGSKA (reference sequence). The CDR3 region is CSALPPWGVSTDTQYF. In DNA form, the CDR3 reads TGCAGTGCTCTCCCTCCATGGGGGGTTAGCACAGATACGCAGTATTTT.

The table lists this clonotype with a few counts. The gene calls are TRBV15 and TRBJ1-2; the match to TRBD1 covers 7 bases. V trimming: 5 bases; J trimming: 4 bases; junction bases outside the gene matches: 10. CDR1 is LNHNV and CDR2 is YYDKDF in the germline V gene (reference sequence). The CDR3 sequence is 15 residues long. The CDR3 DNA is TGTGCCACCAGCGAGTACCCCGGGACAGCCTATGGCTACACCTTC. Translated, it gives CATSEYPGTAYGYTF.